This TCR beta chain was retrieved from a study of T cell repertoires in cytomegalovirus infection. Study as a whole: Public TCR beta signatures marked donors with CMV infection and the matching HLA. General study points: Frequencies of public TCR beta families were cumulated, and this identified carriers of CMV plus the relevant HLA. Within the response measured ex vivo, HLA-C-restricted CMV-specific TCR beta clonotypes were dominant.

This clonotype has ten or more counts. The antigen is not known. One entry per CDR3 protein results from TCRdb running MiXCR on the reads. The sample consists of under 200,000 distinct CDR3 sequences, 15% to 20% of them appearing once. V was cut by 4 bases and J by 3 bases, with 7 bases left in between. Germline CDR1 is SGHTA and CDR2 is FQGNSA. This CDR3 has 12 amino acids. The source is a human donor in good health (CMV status not recorded). Some clones in this sample may be carry-over from other donors' samples. The sequenced material came from CD8+ T cells from PBMCs. This chain joins TRBV7-2 and TRBJ2-7, with D uncertain. This CDR3 reads CASSSGDYEQYF. The CDR3 bases are TGTGCCAGCAGCTCTGGCGACTACGAGCAGTACTTC.